This note documents a single T cell receptor beta chain sequence. This sample was taken from a study of CD8 T cells in Susac syndrome. Reverse transcription of roughly 0.5 to 1 ug RNA was carried out with random hexamers. immunoSEQ multiplex PCR amplified TCR beta CDR3 across 54 Vbeta, 13 Jbeta. TCRdb fed the immunoSEQ multiplex PCR reads into MiXCR, producing one record per CDR3 protein. Among about 150,000 distinct CDR3 sequences listed, about 94% were seen once. Trimming took off 0 bases at V and 0 bases at J, with 3 bases between the two ends. The germline V gene has CDR1 LNHNV and CDR2 YYDKDF (reference sequence). The CDR3 consists of 15 residues.

V usage is TRBV15 and J usage is TRBJ2-6; D unclear. Sample: CD8+ T cells from PBMCs. The receptor's source is a human donor with multiple sclerosis. The CDR3 reads CATSRDHSGANVLTF. The CDR3 bases are TGTGCCACCAGCAGAGATCACTCTGGGGCCAACGTCCTGACTTTC.